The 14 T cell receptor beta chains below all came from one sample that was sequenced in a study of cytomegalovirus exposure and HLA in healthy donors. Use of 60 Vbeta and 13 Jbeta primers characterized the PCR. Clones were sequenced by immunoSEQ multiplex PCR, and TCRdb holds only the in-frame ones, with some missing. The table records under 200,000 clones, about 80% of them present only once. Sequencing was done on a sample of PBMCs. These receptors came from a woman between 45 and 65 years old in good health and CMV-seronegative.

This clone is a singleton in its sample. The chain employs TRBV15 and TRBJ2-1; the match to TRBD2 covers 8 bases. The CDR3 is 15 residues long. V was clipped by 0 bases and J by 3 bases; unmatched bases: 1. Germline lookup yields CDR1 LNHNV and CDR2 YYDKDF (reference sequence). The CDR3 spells CATSREGTSYNEQFF. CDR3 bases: TGTGCCACCAGCAGAGAAGGGACTAGCTACAATGAGCAGTTCTTC.

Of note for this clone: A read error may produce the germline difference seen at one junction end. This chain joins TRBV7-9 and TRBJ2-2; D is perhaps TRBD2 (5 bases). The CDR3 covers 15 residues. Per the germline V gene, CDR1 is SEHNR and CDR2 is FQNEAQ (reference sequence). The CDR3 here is CSSSPPGFRTGELFF. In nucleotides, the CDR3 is TGTTCCAGCAGCCCCCCGGGATTTCGCACCGGGGAGCTGTTTTTT.

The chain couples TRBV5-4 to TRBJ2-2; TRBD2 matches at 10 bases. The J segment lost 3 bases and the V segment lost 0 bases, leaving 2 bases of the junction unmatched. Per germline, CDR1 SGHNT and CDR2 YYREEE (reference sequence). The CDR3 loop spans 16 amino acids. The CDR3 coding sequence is TGTGCCAGCAGCTTGGGCCTAGCGGGGGACACCGGGGAGCTGTTTTTT. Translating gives CASSLGLAGDTGELFF.

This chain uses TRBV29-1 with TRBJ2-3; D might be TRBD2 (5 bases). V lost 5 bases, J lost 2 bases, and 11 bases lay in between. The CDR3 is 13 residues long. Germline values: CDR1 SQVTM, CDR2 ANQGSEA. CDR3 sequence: CSVPGLVTDTQYF. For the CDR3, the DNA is TGCAGCGTTCCCGGACTCGTCACAGATACGCAGTATTTT.

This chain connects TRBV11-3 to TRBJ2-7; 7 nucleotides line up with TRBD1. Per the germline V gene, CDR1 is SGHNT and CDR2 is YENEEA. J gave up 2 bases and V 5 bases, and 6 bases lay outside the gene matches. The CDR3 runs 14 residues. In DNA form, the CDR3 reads TGTGCCAGCAGCCCACAAGGACAGGCCTACGAGCAGTACTTC. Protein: CASSPQGQAYEQYF. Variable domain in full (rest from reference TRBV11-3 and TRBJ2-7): EAGVVQSPRYKIIEKKQPVAFWCNPISGHNTLYWYLQNLGQGPELLIRYENEEAVDDSQLPKDRFSAERLKGVDSTLKIQPAELGDSAVYLCASSPQGQAYEQYFGPGTRLTVT.

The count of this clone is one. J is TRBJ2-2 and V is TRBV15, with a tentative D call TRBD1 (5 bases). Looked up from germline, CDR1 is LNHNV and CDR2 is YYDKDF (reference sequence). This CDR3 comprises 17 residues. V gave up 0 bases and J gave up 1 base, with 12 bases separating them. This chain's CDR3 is CATSRDFTTENTGELFF. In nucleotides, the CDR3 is TGTGCCACCAGCAGAGATTTTACGACAGAGAACACCGGGGAGCTGTTTTTT.

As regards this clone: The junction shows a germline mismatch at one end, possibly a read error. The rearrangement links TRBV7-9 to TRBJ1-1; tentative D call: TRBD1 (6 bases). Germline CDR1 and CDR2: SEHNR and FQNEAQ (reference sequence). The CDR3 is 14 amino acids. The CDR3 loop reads CSSRLQGMNTEAFF. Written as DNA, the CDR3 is TGTTCCAGCAGGCTACAGGGAATGAACACTGAAGCTTTCTTT.

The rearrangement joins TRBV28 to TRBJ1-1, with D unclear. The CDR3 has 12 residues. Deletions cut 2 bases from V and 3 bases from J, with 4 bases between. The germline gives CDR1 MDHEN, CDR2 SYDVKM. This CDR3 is CASSLLDTEAFF. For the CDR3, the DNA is TGTGCCAGCAGTTTACTTGACACTGAAGCTTTCTTT.

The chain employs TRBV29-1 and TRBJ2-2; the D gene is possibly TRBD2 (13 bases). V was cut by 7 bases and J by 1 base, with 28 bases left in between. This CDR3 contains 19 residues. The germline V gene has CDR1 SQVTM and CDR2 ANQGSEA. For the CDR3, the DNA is TGCAGCGCGGGACAGGGGGCCGGACTAGCGGGAGTGAACACCGGGGAGCTGTTTTTT. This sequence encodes CSAGQGAGLAGVNTGELFF.

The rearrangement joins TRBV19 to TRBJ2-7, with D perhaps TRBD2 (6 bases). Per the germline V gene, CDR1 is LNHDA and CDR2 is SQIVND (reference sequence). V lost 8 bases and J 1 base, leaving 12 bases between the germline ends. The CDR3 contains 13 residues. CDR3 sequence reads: CASSPGLSYEQYF. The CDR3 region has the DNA TGTGCCAGTTCGCCGGGACTTTCCTACGAGCAGTACTTC. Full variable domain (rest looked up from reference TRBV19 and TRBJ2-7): DGGITQSPKYLFRKEGQNVTLSCEQNLNHDAMYWYRQDPGQGLRLIYYSQIVNDFQKGDIAEGYSVSREKKESFPLTVTSAQKNPTAFYLCASSPGLSYEQYFGPGTRLTVT.

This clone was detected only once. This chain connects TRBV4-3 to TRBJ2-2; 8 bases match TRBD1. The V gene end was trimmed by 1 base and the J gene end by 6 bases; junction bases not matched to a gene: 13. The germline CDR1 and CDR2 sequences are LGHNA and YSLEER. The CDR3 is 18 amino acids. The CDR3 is CASSQADGGRGRAGELFF. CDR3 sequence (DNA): TGCGCCAGCAGCCAAGCAGATGGTGGCAGGGGGCGCGCCGGGGAGCTGTTTTTT.

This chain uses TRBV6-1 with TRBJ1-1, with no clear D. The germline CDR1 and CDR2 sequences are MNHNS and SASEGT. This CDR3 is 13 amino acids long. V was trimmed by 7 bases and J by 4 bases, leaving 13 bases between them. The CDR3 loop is CASTGVVGTEAFF. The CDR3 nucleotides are TGTGCCAGCACCGGGGTCGTGGGCACTGAAGCTTTCTTT.

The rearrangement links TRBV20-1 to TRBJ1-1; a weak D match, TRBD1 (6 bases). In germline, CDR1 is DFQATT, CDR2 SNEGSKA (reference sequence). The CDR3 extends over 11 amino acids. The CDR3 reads CSTGRSTEAFF. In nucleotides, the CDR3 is TGCAGCACAGGGCGCAGCACTGAAGCTTTCTTT.

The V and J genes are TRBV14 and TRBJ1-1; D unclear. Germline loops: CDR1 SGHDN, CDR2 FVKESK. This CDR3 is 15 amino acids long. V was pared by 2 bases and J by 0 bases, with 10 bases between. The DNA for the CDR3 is TGTGCCAGCAGCCAACTAGGTCGGGTGAACACTGAAGCTTTCTTT. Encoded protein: CASSQLGRVNTEAFF.